This passage covers 26 T cell receptor beta chains from one sample sequenced in a study of cytomegalovirus exposure and HLA in healthy donors. This PCR relied on a set of 60 Vbeta primers and 13 Jbeta primers. Some clones are missing from TCRdb's copy, which holds only in-frame ones; the method was immunoSEQ multiplex PCR. The data hold tens of thousands of clones, with roughly 80% observed a single time. What was sequenced was PBMCs. The receptors come from a man between 40 and 49 years old in good health and CMV-seronegative.

The CDR3 protein is CASSQGPVSGPTHTDTQYF. As DNA, the CDR3 is TGTGCCAGCAGCCAAGGGCCTGTGAGCGGGCCCACTCACACAGATACGCAGTATTTT. This chain links TRBV7-8 with TRBJ2-3; a possible D gene is TRBD2 (6 bases). V dropped 5 bases and J dropped 2 bases, with 26 bases sitting between them. CDR3 length: 19 residues. The V gene's germline CDR1 is SGHVS and CDR2 FQNEAQ.

The rearrangement joins TRBV29-1 to TRBJ1-1; 7 positions agree with TRBD1. Germline CDR1 and CDR2: SQVTM and ANQGSEA. There are 13 residues in the CDR3. The V segment lost 5 bases and the J segment 10 bases; nucleotides outside the gene matches: 13. In DNA form, the CDR3 reads TGCAGCGTTCCACCCCGACAGGGCGTCGCAGCTTTCTTT. It is translated as CSVPPRQGVAAFF. The complete variable domain, with remaining parts taken from reference TRBV29-1 and TRBJ1-1, reads SAVISQKPSRDICQRGTSLTIQCQVDSQVTMMFWYRQQPGQSLTLIATANQGSEATYESGFVIDKFPISRPNLTFSTLTVSNMSPEDSSIYLCSVPPRQGVAAFFGQGTRLTVV.

CDR3: CASSQDVLLQGEQYF. In DNA, the CDR3 is TGCGCCAGCAGCCAAGATGTCCTACTTCAGGGGGAGCAGTACTTC. The V call is TRBV4-3, the J call TRBJ2-7; tentatively, D is TRBD1 (6 bases). The CDR3 has 15 residues. Per germline, CDR1 LGHNA and CDR2 YSLEER. Trimming removed 0 bases from V and 7 bases from J, with 16 bases in between.

The V call is TRBV27, the J call TRBJ1-5; no reliable D call. Trimming took off 5 bases at V and 4 bases at J, with 21 bases between the two ends. The CDR3 runs to 17 residues. Germline V gene lookup returns CDR1 MNHEY and CDR2 SMNVEV (reference sequence). CDR3 DNA sequence: TGTGCCAGCAGTGCCCCCGCCTCGTCCAGGCGAAATCAGCCCCAGCATTTT. Translated: CASSAPASSRRNQPQHF.

J is TRBJ2-3 and V is TRBV7-9; D uncertain. Looked up from germline, CDR1 is SEHNR and CDR2 is FQNEAQ (reference sequence). This CDR3 comprises 16 residues. Deletions cut 4 bases from V and 4 bases from J, with 18 bases between. The CDR3 bases are TGTGCCAGCAGCTCCTTCGACATCTCATTAGCAGATACGCAGTATTTT. Its translation is CASSSFDISLADTQYF.

This clone was counted only a few times. This sequence joins TRBV15 and TRBJ2-2; 8 bases align to TRBD1. V was pared by 3 bases and J by 3 bases, with 9 bases of the junction left unmatched. The CDR3 has 17 residues. Germline V gene sequence: CDR1 LNHNV, CDR2 YYDKDF (reference sequence). The CDR3 region is CATSSNQGARDTGELFF. The CDR3 region has the DNA TGTGCCACCAGCAGCAATCAGGGGGCGCGGGACACCGGGGAGCTGTTTTTT.

The chain has TRBV13 and TRBJ2-7; 9 bases match TRBD1. With 6 bases clipped from V and 5 bases from J, the junction kept 11 bases outside the gene matches. Germline CDR1 PRHDT, CDR2 FYEKMQ (reference sequence). There are 15 residues in the CDR3. The CDR3 reads CASSLFLDRGNEQYF. CDR3 bases: TGTGCCAGCAGTCTCTTTTTGGACAGGGGAAACGAGCAGTACTTC.

The table lists this clone with a few counts. The J gene is TRBJ1-5, the V gene TRBV6-6; 8 nucleotides agree with TRBD1. The CDR3 runs 14 residues. In germline, CDR1 is MNHNY, CDR2 SVGAGI (reference sequence). V gave up 4 bases and J gave up 6 bases; unmatched junction bases: 5. The CDR3 loop is CASSSTGASQPQHF. The DNA of the CDR3 is TGTGCCAGCAGTTCGACAGGGGCGAGTCAGCCCCAGCATTTT.

This sequence joins TRBV28 and TRBJ2-1, with 7 bases identical to TRBD2. J was trimmed by 6 bases and V by 6 bases; bases with no gene match: 11. This CDR3 is 15 amino acids long. Germline V gives CDR1 MDHEN, CDR2 SYDVKM. CDR3 sequence: CASSTKREWGNEQFF. The CDR3 coding sequence is TGTGCCAGCAGCACGAAGCGGGAATGGGGCAATGAGCAGTTCTTC.

The chain couples TRBV27 to TRBJ2-7; 8 bases are shared with TRBD2. The V and J ends lost 4 bases and 2 bases, in that order; junction bases with no gene match: 1. The CDR3 contains 13 residues. From germline, CDR1 is MNHEY and CDR2 SMNVEV (reference sequence). The CDR3 DNA reads as TGTGCCAGCAGTTCCGGGGGGGCCTACGAGCAGTACTTC. Translating gives CASSSGGAYEQYF.

V is TRBV23-1 and J is TRBJ1-1; 9 bases line up with TRBD1. TRBV23-1 belongs to the ORF category, with a function that is uncertain. V trimming: 11 bases; J trimming: 4 bases; junction bases outside the gene matches: 8. CDR3 length: 13 residues. CDR3 amino acids: CARLRTGATEAFF. CDR3 coding DNA: TGCGCCCGGCTACGGACAGGGGCCACTGAAGCTTTCTTT.

The chain links TRBV28 to TRBJ2-1; 7 nucleotides line up with TRBD2. Germline CDR1 MDHEN, CDR2 SYDVKM. V was pared by 5 bases and J by 6 bases, with 10 bases of the junction left unmatched. The CDR3 consists of 15 residues. The CDR3 loop reads CASSAVGLGSNEQFF. The CDR3, as DNA: TGTGCCAGCAGTGCCGTAGGACTAGGATCCAATGAGCAGTTCTTC.

The rearrangement links TRBV5-1 to TRBJ2-7; 8 bases align to TRBD2. After removal of 3 bases from V and 7 bases from J, the junction contained 0 bases not matched to a gene. Germline V gene data show CDR1 as SGHRS and CDR2 as YFSETQ. The CDR3 length is 11 residues. The CDR3 bases are TGCGCCAGCAGCTCTAGCGGGGAGCAGTACTTC. Protein: CASSSSGEQYF.

The rearrangement uses TRBV28 and TRBJ1-5; 8 positions agree with TRBD1. This CDR3 is 15 amino acids long. With 3 bases clipped from V and 2 bases from J, the junction kept 3 bases outside the gene matches. The V gene's germline CDR1 is MDHEN and CDR2 SYDVKM. CDR3 sequence: CASSFSQGGNQPQHF. In DNA, the CDR3 is TGTGCCAGCAGTTTCTCACAGGGGGGCAATCAGCCCCAGCATTTT. Full variable domain (remainder filled in from reference TRBV28 and TRBJ1-5): DVKVTQSSRYLVKRTGEKVFLECVQDMDHENMFWYRQDPGLGLRLIYFSYDVKMKEKGDIPEGYSVSREKKERFSLILESASTNQTSMYLCASSFSQGGNQPQHFGDGTRLSIL.

The chain employs TRBV6-5 and TRBJ1-2; no clear D gene. With 0 bases removed from V and 2 bases from J, the gap between germline ends came to 7 bases. Germline CDR1 MNHEY, CDR2 SVGAGI. The CDR3 extends over 14 amino acids. The chain's CDR3 is CASSYSQRNYGYTF. CDR3 DNA sequence: TGTGCCAGCAGTTACTCGCAACGGAACTATGGCTACACCTTC.

This chain joins TRBV2 and TRBJ2-5; 9 positions agree with TRBD2. V shed 8 bases and J 5 bases; nucleotides not matched to a gene: 9. The CDR3 totals 14 residues. From germline, CDR1 is SNHLY and CDR2 FYNNEI. CDR3 coding DNA: TGTGCCAGCCGGCGGCTAGCGGGATGGGAGACCCAGTACTTC. Translated: CASRRLAGWETQYF.

This sequence joins TRBV5-4 and TRBJ2-5, with TRBD1 as a possible D gene (6 bases). The germline CDR1 and CDR2 sequences are SGHNT and YYREEE (reference sequence). Trimming took 0 bases from V and 4 from J, leaving 7 bases between them. The CDR3 has 13 residues. The CDR3 sequence: CASSLGGPETQYF. The CDR3 nucleotides read TGTGCCAGCAGCTTGGGGGGGCCAGAGACCCAGTACTTC.

The chain combines TRBV18 with TRBJ1-5; D remains ambiguous. The V gene's germline CDR1 is KGHSH and CDR2 LQKENI. Deletions cut 1 base from V and 0 bases from J, with 7 bases between. This CDR3 is built from 15 residues. The CDR3: CASSPREDSNQPQHF. In DNA, the CDR3 is TGTGCCAGCTCACCACGCGAAGATAGCAATCAGCCCCAGCATTTT.

The chain carries TRBV2 and TRBJ1-5; 9 bases are shared with TRBD1. This CDR3 contains 16 residues. Germline CDR1 is SNHLY and CDR2 is FYNNEI. J lost 0 bases, V lost 6 bases, and 6 bases had no gene match. Written as DNA, the CDR3 is TGTGCCAGCAGGCGAGACAGGGGGGTTAGCAATCAGCCCCAGCATTTT. This sequence encodes CASRRDRGVSNQPQHF.

The chain combines TRBV6-5 with TRBJ2-3; D uncertain. V lost 6 bases, J lost 0 bases, and 13 bases lay in between. The germline gives CDR1 MNHEY, CDR2 SVGAGI. The CDR3 extends over 15 amino acids. The CDR3 loop is CASSWLVVSTDTQYF. The CDR3 bases are TGTGCCAGCAGCTGGCTGGTGGTAAGCACAGATACGCAGTATTTT.

Here the CDR3 reads CASSHRDRKENGYTF. CDR3 DNA: TGTGCCAGCAGCCATCGGGACAGAAAAGAAAATGGCTACACCTTC. V usage is TRBV9 and J usage is TRBJ1-2; 7 nucleotides align to TRBD1. The CDR3 sequence is 15 residues long. Germline CDR1 is SGDLS and CDR2 is YYNGEE. The trim removed 4 bases at V and 6 bases at J, leaving 12 bases unmatched.

V gene TRBV7-2 combines with J gene TRBJ2-3; the D gene is possibly TRBD1 (6 bases). There are 15 residues in the CDR3. V was trimmed by 1 base and J by 2 bases, leaving 10 bases between them. Germline V gives CDR1 SGHTA, CDR2 FQGNSA. The CDR3 DNA follows: TGTGCCAGCAGCTTAGTGACAGGTTCCACAGATACGCAGTATTTT. It is translated as CASSLVTGSTDTQYF.

The genes are TRBV7-9 and TRBJ2-3; 8 nucleotides agree with TRBD2. The V and J ends lost 4 bases and 2 bases, in that order; junction bases with no gene match: 8. This CDR3 has 16 residues. In germline, CDR1 is SEHNR, CDR2 FQNEAQ (reference sequence). CDR3 bases: TGTGCCAGCAGCTCTCTAGCGGGTACTATCACAGATACGCAGTATTTT. This sequence encodes CASSSLAGTITDTQYF.

This clone was observed once. V and J are TRBV7-6 and TRBJ1-5, with D uncertain. Germline CDR1 SGHVS, CDR2 FNYEAQ. The CDR3 covers 15 residues. Trimming stripped 4 bases from V and 0 bases from J, with 10 bases between. The CDR3 DNA follows: TGTGCCAGCAGCTCTAGACTAGGTAGCAATCAGCCCCAGCATTTT. Translated, it gives CASSSRLGSNQPQHF.

The chain has TRBV4-2 and TRBJ2-1, with D maybe TRBD1 (5 bases). This CDR3 has 15 residues. V lost 0 bases and J 8 bases, leaving 14 bases between the germline ends. CDR1 is LGHNA and CDR2 is YNFKEQ in the germline V gene. The CDR3 sequence is CASSQDRSQGYEQFF. The DNA for the CDR3 is TGTGCCAGCAGCCAAGATCGAAGTCAGGGTTATGAGCAGTTCTTC.

The gene calls are TRBV10-3 and TRBJ2-7; 7 nucleotides agree with TRBD2. The CDR3 length is 15 residues. The germline gives CDR1 ENHRY, CDR2 SYGVKD. V lost 4 bases, J lost 9 bases, and 15 bases stayed unmatched. The CDR3 sequence: CAISGGASGGGGQYF. CDR3 DNA sequence: TGTGCCATCAGTGGAGGGGCTAGCGGAGGAGGTGGGCAGTACTTC.